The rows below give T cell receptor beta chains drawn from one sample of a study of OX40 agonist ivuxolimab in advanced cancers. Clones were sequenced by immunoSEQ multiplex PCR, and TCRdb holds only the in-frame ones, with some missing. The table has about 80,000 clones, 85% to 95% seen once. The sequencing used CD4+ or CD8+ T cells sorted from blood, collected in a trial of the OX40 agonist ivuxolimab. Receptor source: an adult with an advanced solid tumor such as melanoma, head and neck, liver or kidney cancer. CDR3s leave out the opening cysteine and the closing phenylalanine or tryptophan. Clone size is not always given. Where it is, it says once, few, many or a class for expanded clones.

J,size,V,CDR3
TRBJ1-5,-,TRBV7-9,ASTSGGGRFDQPQH
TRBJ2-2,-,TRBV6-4,ASSVGLAGEFGELF
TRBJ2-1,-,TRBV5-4,ASSGRFRNEQF
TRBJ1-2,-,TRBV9,ASSVDKGADYGYT
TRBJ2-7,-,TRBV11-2,ASSLEAGHRGRGYEQY
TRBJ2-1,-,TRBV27,ASSRGTSGSNEQF
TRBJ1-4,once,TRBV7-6,ASSLGVRVGSNEKLF
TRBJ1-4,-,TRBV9,ASSAGSSEKLF
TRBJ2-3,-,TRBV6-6,ASSYSARDTQY
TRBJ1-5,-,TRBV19,ATTIYRGEHNQPQH
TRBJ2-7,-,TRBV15,ATSRVLAGARDEQY
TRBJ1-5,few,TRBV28,ASEEWQGVVSQH
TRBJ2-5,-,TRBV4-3,ASSQERLAGEQY
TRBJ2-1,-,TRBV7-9,ASSLTSGNNEQF
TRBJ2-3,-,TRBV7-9,ASSLADRGADTQY
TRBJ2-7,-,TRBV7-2,ASRNGGSYEQY
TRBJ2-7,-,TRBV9,ASSVASGISYEQY
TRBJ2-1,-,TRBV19,ASSHLAGGYNEQF
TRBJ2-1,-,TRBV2,ASRGGLAGVHEQF
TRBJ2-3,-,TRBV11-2,ASSFLDQGLDTQY
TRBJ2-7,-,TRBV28,ASSSSGEFYEQY
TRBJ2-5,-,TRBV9,ASSVGGGGTQY
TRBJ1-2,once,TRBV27,ASSSPWTGDYGYT
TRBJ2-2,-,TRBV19,ASSSHGGAGELF
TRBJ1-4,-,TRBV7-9,ASSPPQGLGEKLF
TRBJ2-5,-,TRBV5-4,ASSLVGQGEETQY
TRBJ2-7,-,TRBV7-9,ASSLNYEQY
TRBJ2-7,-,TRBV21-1,ASSNDESGRGRNEQY
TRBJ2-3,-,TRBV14,ASSQGHHPDTQY
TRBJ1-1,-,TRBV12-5,ASGFQGVTEAF
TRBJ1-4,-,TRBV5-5,ASSYHRGRDEKLF
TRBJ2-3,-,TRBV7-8,ASSYPGGLAGVVDTQY
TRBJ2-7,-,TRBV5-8,ASSWTQTGSYEQY
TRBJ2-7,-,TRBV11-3,ASSPGLSYEQY
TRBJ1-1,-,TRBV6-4,ASSDNERRNTEAF
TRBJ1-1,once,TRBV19,ASDRGMNTEAF
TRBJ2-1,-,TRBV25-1,ASSESRTGAQF
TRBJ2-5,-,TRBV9,ASSSPGTRGPETQY
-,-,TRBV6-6,ASQQGSPYEQY
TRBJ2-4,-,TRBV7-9,ASSLRGDPKNIQY
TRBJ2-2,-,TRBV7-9,ASSFGRGTGELF
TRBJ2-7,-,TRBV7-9,ASSLEGGTSYEQY
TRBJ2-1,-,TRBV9,ASSAQTGGLYNEQF